The T cell receptor beta chain described here comes from a study of T-cell reconstitution after alpha-beta-depleted transplantation in children. This sample's TCRbeta library carried unique molecular identifier barcodes. TCRdb used MiXCR to reprocess the PCR reads, holding one entry per CDR3 protein. The repertoire holds 500,000 to 600,000 distinct CDR3 sequences, with approximately 29% as singletons. V was shortened by 4 bases and J by 2 bases, with 16 bases between the two germline ends. This CDR3 spans 16 amino acids. The V gene's germline CDR1 is KGHDR and CDR2 SFDVKD. The rearrangement links TRBV24-1 to TRBJ2-5; tentative D call: TRBD1 (7 bases). Sequenced here: PBMCs from the stem cell graft donor, sampled from the stem cell graft. The TCR was taken from a human donor who donated a stem cell graft to a child with aplastic anemia. As DNA, the CDR3 is TGTGCCACCAGTGAGAGGAGGGGGCTACAACAAGAGACCCAGTACTTC. Its translation: CATSERRGLQQETQYF.